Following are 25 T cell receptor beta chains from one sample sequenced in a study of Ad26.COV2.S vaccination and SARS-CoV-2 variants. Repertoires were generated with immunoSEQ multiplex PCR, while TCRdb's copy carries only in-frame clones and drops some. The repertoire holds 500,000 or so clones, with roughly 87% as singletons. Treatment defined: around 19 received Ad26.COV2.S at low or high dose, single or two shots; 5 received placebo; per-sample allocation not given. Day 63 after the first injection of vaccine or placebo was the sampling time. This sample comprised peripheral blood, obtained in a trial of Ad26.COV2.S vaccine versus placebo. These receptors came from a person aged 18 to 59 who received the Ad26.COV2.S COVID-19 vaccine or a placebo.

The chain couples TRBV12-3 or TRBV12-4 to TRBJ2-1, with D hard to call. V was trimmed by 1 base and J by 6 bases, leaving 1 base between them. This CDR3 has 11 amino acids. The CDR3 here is CASSLVNEQFF. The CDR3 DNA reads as TGTGCCAGCAGTTTAGTCAATGAGCAGTTCTTC.

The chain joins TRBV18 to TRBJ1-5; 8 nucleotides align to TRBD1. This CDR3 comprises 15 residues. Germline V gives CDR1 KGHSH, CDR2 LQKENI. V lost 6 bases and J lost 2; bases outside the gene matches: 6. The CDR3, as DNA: TGTGCCAGCTCGTTCGACAGGGGAGGCAATCAGCCCCAGCATTTT. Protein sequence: CASSFDRGGNQPQHF.

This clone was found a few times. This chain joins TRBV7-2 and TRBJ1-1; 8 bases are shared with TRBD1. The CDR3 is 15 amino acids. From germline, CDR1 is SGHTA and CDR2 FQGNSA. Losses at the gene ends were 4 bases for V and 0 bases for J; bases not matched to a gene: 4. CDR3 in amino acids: CASSWGTGMNTEAFF. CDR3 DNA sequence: TGTGCCAGCAGCTGGGGGACAGGCATGAACACTGAAGCTTTCTTT.

The CDR3 DNA reads as TGTGCCAGTAGTATAGGCCCTCTGGAGCCTCGTCAGCCCCAGCATTTT. Its protein product is CASSIGPLEPRQPQHF. The rearrangement links TRBV19 to TRBJ1-5; the D is unclear. CDR1 is LNHDA and CDR2 is SQIVND in the germline V gene (reference sequence). V lost 1 base and J 6 bases, leaving 16 bases between the germline ends. CDR3 length: 16 residues.

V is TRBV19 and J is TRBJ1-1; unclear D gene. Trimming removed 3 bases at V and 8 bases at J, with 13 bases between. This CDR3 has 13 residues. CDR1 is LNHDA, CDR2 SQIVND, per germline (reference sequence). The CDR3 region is CASSILLGGEAFF. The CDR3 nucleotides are TGTGCCAGTAGTATCCTACTAGGAGGGGAAGCTTTCTTT.

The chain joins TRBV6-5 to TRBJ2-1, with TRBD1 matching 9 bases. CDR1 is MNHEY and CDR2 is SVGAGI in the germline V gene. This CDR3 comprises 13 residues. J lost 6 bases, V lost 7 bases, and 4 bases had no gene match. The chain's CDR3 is CASKRDRVNEQFF. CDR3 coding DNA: TGTGCCAGCAAAAGGGACAGGGTCAATGAGCAGTTCTTC.

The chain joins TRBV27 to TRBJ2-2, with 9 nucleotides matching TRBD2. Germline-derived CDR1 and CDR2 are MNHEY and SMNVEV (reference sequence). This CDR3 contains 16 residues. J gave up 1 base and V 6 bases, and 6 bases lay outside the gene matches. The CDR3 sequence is CASRQLTSGNTGELFF. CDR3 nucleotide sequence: TGTGCCAGCAGACAACTGACTAGCGGGAACACCGGGGAGCTGTTTTTT.

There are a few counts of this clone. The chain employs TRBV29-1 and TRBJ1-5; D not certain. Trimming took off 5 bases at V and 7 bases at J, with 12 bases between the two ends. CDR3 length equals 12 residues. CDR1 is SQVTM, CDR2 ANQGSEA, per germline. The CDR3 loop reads CSVPLPGQPQHF. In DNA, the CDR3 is TGCAGCGTTCCCCTTCCGGGGCAGCCCCAGCATTTT.

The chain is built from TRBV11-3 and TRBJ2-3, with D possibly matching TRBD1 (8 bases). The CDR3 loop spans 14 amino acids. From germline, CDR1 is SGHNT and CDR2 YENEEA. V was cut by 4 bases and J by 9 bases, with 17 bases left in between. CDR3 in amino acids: CASSSLDRGGTQYF. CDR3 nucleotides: TGTGCCAGCAGCTCCCTCGACAGGGGAGGGACGCAGTATTTT.

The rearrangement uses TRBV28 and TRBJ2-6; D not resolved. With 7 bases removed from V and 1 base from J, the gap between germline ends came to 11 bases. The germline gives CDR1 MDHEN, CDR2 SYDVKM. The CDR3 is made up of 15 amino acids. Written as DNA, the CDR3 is TGTGCCAGCAATGCCTTGTGGTCTGGGGCCAACGTCCTGACTTTC. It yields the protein CASNALWSGANVLTF.

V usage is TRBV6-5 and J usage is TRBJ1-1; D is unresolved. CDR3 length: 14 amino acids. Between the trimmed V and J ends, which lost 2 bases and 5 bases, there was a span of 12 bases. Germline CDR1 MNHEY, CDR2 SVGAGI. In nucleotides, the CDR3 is TGTGCCAGCAGTTACAAACCGGACGGGACTGAAGCTTTCTTT. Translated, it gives CASSYKPDGTEAFF.

This CDR3 is CASSPRPAPSEQYF. The DNA for the CDR3 is TGTGCCAGCTCACCACGGCCAGCCCCAAGCGAGCAGTACTTC. This chain uses TRBV18 with TRBJ2-7; D not certain. Per germline, CDR1 KGHSH and CDR2 LQKENI. Trimming cost V 1 base and J 6 bases, with 13 bases left between them. This CDR3 has 14 amino acids.

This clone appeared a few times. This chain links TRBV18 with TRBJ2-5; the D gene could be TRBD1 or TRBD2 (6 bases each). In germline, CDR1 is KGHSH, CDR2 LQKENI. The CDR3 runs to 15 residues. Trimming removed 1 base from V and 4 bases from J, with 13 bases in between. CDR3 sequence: CASSPQGGVGETQYF. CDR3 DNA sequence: TGTGCCAGCTCACCACAGGGGGGCGTCGGAGAGACCCAGTACTTC.

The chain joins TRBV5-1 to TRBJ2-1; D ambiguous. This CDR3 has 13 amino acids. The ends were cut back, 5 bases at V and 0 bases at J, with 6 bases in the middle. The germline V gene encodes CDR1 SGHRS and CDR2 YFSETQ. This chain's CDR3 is CASRQSSYNEQFF. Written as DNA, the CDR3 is TGCGCCAGCAGACAGAGCTCCTACAATGAGCAGTTCTTC.

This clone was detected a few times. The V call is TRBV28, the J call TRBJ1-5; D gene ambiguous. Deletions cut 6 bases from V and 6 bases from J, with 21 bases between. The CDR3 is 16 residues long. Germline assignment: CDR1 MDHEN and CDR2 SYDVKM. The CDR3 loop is CASSPLPGSRGQPQHF. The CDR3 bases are TGTGCCAGCAGCCCTCTCCCGGGGTCGCGGGGTCAGCCCCAGCATTTT.

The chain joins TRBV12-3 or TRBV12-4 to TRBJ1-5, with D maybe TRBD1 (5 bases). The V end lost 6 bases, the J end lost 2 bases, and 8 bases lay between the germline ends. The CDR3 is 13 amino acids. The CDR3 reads CASSRDRNQPQHF. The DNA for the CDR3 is TGTGCCAGCAGCAGGGACCGCAATCAGCCCCAGCATTTT.

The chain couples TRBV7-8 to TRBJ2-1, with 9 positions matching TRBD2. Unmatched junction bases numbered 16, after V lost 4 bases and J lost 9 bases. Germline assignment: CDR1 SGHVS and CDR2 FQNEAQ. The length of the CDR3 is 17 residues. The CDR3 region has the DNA TGTGCCAGCAGCTATAGTGGGTTTGGTAGCGGGAGAGGTGAGCAGTTCTTC. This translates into CASSYSGFGSGRGEQFF.

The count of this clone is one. DNA of the CDR3: TGTGCCAGTAGTATAGGGACACGCAACCATGATGAGCAGTTCTTC. This gives the protein CASSIGTRNHDEQFF. This chain links TRBV19 with TRBJ2-1; TRBD1 might be the D (5 bases). The CDR3 contains 15 residues. V lost 1 base and J 8 bases, leaving 15 bases between the germline ends. From germline, CDR1 is LNHDA and CDR2 SQIVND (reference sequence).

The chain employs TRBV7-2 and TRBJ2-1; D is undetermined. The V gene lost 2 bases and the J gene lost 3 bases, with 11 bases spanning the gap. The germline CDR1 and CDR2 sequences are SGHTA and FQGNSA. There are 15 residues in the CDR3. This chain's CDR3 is CASSLSLGGYNEQFF. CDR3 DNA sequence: TGTGCCAGCAGCTTAAGTCTCGGTGGCTACAATGAGCAGTTCTTC.

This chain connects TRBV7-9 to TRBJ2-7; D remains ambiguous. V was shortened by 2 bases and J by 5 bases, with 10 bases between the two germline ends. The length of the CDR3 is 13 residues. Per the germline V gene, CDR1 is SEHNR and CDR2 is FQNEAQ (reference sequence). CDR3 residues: CASSLRPPHEQYF. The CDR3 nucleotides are TGTGCCAGCAGCTTACGGCCCCCACACGAGCAGTACTTC.

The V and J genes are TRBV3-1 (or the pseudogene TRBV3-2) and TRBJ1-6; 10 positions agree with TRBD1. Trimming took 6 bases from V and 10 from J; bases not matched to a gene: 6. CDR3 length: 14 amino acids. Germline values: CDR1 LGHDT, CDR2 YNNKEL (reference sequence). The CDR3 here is CASRPTGGGSPLHF. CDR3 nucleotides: TGTGCCAGCAGGCCGACAGGGGGCGGATCACCCCTCCACTTT.

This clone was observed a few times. CDR3 DNA sequence: TGTGCCAGCAGTTACCCCGCCCCTGCTTCTGGAAACACCATATATTTT. Translated: CASSYPAPASGNTIYF. The chain carries TRBV6-5 and TRBJ1-3; no definite D call. V was cut by 2 bases and J by 1 base, with 12 bases left in between. The CDR3 totals 16 residues. The germline gives CDR1 MNHEY, CDR2 SVGAGI.

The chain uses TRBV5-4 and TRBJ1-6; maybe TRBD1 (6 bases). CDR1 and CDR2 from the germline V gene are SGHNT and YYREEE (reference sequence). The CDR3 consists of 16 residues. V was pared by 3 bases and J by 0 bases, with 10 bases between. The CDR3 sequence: CASSSTGSSYNSPLHF. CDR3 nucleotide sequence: TGTGCCAGCAGCTCGACAGGAAGCTCCTATAATTCACCCCTCCACTTT.

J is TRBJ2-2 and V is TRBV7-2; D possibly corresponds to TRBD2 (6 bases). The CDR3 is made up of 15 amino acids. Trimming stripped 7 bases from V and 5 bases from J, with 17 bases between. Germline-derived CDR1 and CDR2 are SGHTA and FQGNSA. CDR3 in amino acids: CASTSAGSGTGELFF. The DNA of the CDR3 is TGTGCCAGCACCTCGGCCGGGAGCGGGACCGGGGAGCTGTTTTTT.

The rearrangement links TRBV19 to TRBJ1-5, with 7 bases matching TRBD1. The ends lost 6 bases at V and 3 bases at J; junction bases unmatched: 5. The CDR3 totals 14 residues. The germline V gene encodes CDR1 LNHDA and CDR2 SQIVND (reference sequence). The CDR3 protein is CASRVRGDNQPQHF. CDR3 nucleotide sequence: TGTGCCAGTAGAGTCAGGGGGGACAATCAGCCCCAGCATTTT.